A selection of T cell receptor beta chains follows, all from one sample in a study of identical twins. TCRdb passed the 5' RACE reads through MiXCR, listing each CDR3 protein once. The table includes about 700,000 distinct CDR3 sequences, about 9.4% detected once. These data were also filed under a second study, of yellow fever vaccine responses in identical twins.

The sequenced sample was PBMCs. Every receptor here comes from a woman aged 18-35 years in good health. Both conserved end residues are part of each CDR3. The order of the fields is J gene, clone size, D gene, V gene, CDR3 protein, CDR3 DNA. A D gene is named only where the DNA matches it firmly. Expanded clones are given a class, and other clones once, few, many or no size at all.

J gene: TRBJ2-7; clone size: few; D gene: TRBD2; V gene: TRBV6-2/TRBV6-3; CDR3 protein: CASSYSASGSYEQYF; CDR3 DNA: TGTGCCAGCAGTTACTCGGCTAGCGGGAGTTACGAGCAGTACTTC
J gene: TRBJ2-1; clone size: few; D gene: TRBD1; V gene: TRBV29-1; CDR3 protein: CSDAPEDREQFF; CDR3 DNA: TGCAGCGACGCCCCTGAGGACAGGGAGCAGTTCTTC
J gene: TRBJ1-2; clone size: few; D gene: -; V gene: TRBV15; CDR3 protein: CATSRGAGEDYTF; CDR3 DNA: TGTGCCACCAGCAGAGGGGCAGGGGAAGACTACACCTTC
J gene: TRBJ2-1; clone size: many; D gene: -; V gene: TRBV28; CDR3 protein: CASSTDRGPNYNEQFF; CDR3 DNA: TGTGCCAGCAGTACCGACCGGGGACCGAACTACAATGAGCAGTTCTTC
J gene: TRBJ2-2; clone size: many; D gene: -; V gene: TRBV12-3/TRBV12-4; CDR3 protein: CASSFPMTGTGELFF; CDR3 DNA: TGTGCCAGCAGTTTTCCCATGACTGGCACCGGGGAGCTGTTTTTT
J gene: TRBJ2-5; clone size: many; D gene: -; V gene: TRBV6-5; CDR3 protein: CASSYGRIQETQYF; CDR3 DNA: TGTGCCAGCAGTTACGGACGGATCCAAGAGACCCAGTACTTC
J gene: TRBJ2-3; clone size: -; D gene: TRBD2; V gene: TRBV20-1; CDR3 protein: CSAWQGTSGGDTQYF; CDR3 DNA: TGCAGTGCGTGGCAGGGGACTAGCGGGGGGGATACGCAGTATTTT
J gene: TRBJ2-7; clone size: -; D gene: -; V gene: TRBV5-1; CDR3 protein: CASTPLPGYDEQYF; CDR3 DNA: TGCGCCAGCACCCCCCTTCCGGGGTACGACGAGCAGTACTTC
J gene: TRBJ2-1; clone size: -; D gene: -; V gene: TRBV12-3/TRBV12-4; CDR3 protein: CASSRTGTEQFF; CDR3 DNA: TGTGCCAGCAGCCGGACCGGGACAGAGCAGTTCTTC
J gene: TRBJ1-1; clone size: few; D gene: -; V gene: TRBV12-3/TRBV12-4; CDR3 protein: CASTLRGGLRVTEAFF; CDR3 DNA: TGTGCCAGCACCTTAAGGGGGGGGCTGCGGGTCACTGAAGCTTTCTTT
J gene: TRBJ1-2; clone size: few; D gene: TRBD1; V gene: TRBV7-9; CDR3 protein: CASSPGTGSYGYTF; CDR3 DNA: TGTGCCAGCAGCCCAGGGACAGGATCCTATGGCTACACCTTC
J gene: TRBJ2-2; clone size: few; D gene: -; V gene: TRBV19; CDR3 protein: CASSVTGSTGELFF; CDR3 DNA: TGTGCCAGTAGTGTGACAGGTAGCACCGGGGAGCTGTTTTTT
J gene: TRBJ2-7; clone size: few; D gene: -; V gene: TRBV6-2/TRBV6-3; CDR3 protein: CASGGGRYEQYF; CDR3 DNA: TGTGCCAGCGGTGGCGGAAGATACGAGCAGTACTTC
J gene: TRBJ2-3; clone size: few; D gene: -; V gene: TRBV5-1; CDR3 protein: CASSLERGGPNTDTQYF; CDR3 DNA: TGCGCCAGCAGCTTGGAACGCGGGGGCCCTAACACAGATACGCAGTATTTT